This T cell receptor (beta chain) was identified in a study of patients and donors after allogeneic stem cell transplantation. TCRdb redid the calling of the RT-PCR reads with MiXCR, one entry per CDR3 protein. The profile covers about a million distinct CDR3 sequences, with more than 15% appearing a single time and about 6% taken by the ten largest. V was clipped by 8 bases and J by 9 bases, with 17 bases between them. Germline assignment: CDR1 MNHNS and CDR2 SASEGT. CDR3 length equals 13 residues. The specimen was blood, either unsorted or a sorted T cell fraction (not recorded which). This receptor was identified in a human donor who was either an allogeneic HSCT recipient or a stem cell or donor lymphocyte infusion donor (not recorded which). It is not recorded whose cells these are; they may come from a transplant donor. The chain uses TRBV6-1 and TRBJ2-4; possibly TRBD1 or TRBD2 for D (5 bases each). CDR3 sequence reads: CASRTLGDSIQYF. DNA for the CDR3: TGTGCCAGCCGGACATTGGGGGATAGCATTCAGTACTTC.